This T cell receptor (beta chain) stems from a study of shared clonotypes between healthy human individuals. Naive CD8 cells comprised CD45RO-negative, CCR7-positively selected cells, excluding terminally differentiated effector memory CD45RA+ cells. This CDR3 region has 16 residues. Germline loops: CDR1 LNHDA, CDR2 SQIVND (reference sequence). The trim removed 7 bases at V and 4 bases at J, leaving 10 bases unmatched. Using immunoSEQ multiplex PCR, the repertoire was profiled, and TCRdb retains in-frame clones only, with some absent. The sample contains approximately 840,000 clones, about 96% of which appear only once.

The sample comprised naive CD8+ T cells sorted from blood. This TCR came from a man aged 30 to 39 in good health. The J gene is TRBJ2-7, the V gene TRBV19; 13 bases fit TRBD2. The CDR3 nucleotides are TGTGCCAGTATGGGTCGGACTAGCGGGGGACCTTACGAGCAGTACTTC. Its translation: CASMGRTSGGPYEQYF.